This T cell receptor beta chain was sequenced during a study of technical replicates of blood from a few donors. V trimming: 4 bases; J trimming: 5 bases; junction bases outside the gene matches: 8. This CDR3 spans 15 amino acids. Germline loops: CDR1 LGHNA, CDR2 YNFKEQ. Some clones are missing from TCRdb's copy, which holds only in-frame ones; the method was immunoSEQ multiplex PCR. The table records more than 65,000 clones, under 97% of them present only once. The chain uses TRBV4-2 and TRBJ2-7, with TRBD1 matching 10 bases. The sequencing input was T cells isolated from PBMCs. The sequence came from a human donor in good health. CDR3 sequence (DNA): TGTGCCAGCAGCCCCCCCGGGACAGGGGATCACGAGCAGTACTTC. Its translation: CASSPPGTGDHEQYF.